These T cell receptor beta chains were read from a single sample in a study of regulatory T cells in long-lasting Graves disease. TCRdb re-derived calls from the multiplex PCR reads in MiXCR, one entry per CDR3 protein. In the table there are hundreds of thousands of distinct CDR3 sequences, 15% to 20% of which are singletons. These records were also assigned to another study, of T cells in Graves' hyperthyroidism and ophthalmopathy.

This specimen consisted of peripheral blood mononuclear cells (PBMCs), obtained at new diagnosis, from a patient treated with antithyroid drugs. The origin of the receptors is a woman aged 35-60 years with Graves disease. Both conserved end residues are part of each CDR3. A D gene is named only where the DNA matches it firmly. Size is omitted from some rows. Given values are once, few, many or a class for expanded clones.

v_call: TRBV6-1
d_call: -
j_call: TRBJ1-1
clone_size: -
cdr3_nt: TGTGCCAGCAGCAGTCGCTTTGGGTTCGCTGAAGCTTTCTTT
cdr3_aa: CASSSRFGFAEAFF

v_call: TRBV19
d_call: TRBD2
j_call: TRBJ2-1
clone_size: -
cdr3_nt: TGTGCCAGTAGTATAGATAGCGGGGGCTACAATGAGCAGTTCTTC
cdr3_aa: CASSIDSGGYNEQFF

v_call: TRBV5-4
d_call: -
j_call: TRBJ1-1
clone_size: -
cdr3_nt: TGTGCCAGCAGCTTGGGCGGGGACGGAATGAACACTGAAGCTTTCTTT
cdr3_aa: CASSLGGDGMNTEAFF

v_call: TRBV19
d_call: TRBD1
j_call: TRBJ2-1
clone_size: -
cdr3_nt: TGTGCCAGTAGTATAGGACAGGGAGAGCAGTTCTTC
cdr3_aa: CASSIGQGEQFF

v_call: TRBV7-2
d_call: TRBD2
j_call: TRBJ2-1
clone_size: few
cdr3_nt: TGTGCCAGCAGCTTATTTCCGGGGGGCTACAATGAGCAGTTCTTC
cdr3_aa: CASSLFPGGYNEQFF

v_call: TRBV4-1
d_call: TRBD1
j_call: TRBJ1-5
clone_size: few
cdr3_nt: TGCGCCAGCAGCCAAGGACAGGGTCGTGCTCAGCCCCAGCATTTT
cdr3_aa: CASSQGQGRAQPQHF

v_call: TRBV18
d_call: TRBD1
j_call: TRBJ1-1
clone_size: -
cdr3_nt: TGTGCCAGCTCACCACCGAACAGGGGGACTGAAGCTTTCTTT
cdr3_aa: CASSPPNRGTEAFF

v_call: TRBV12-3/TRBV12-4
d_call: -
j_call: TRBJ1-6
clone_size: few
cdr3_nt: TGTGCCAGCGCAGAAGGAGATTCACCCCTCCACTTT
cdr3_aa: CASAEGDSPLHF

v_call: TRBV5-1
d_call: -
j_call: TRBJ1-5
clone_size: -
cdr3_nt: TGCGCCAGCAGCTGGGACACCGGGAGCAATCAGCCCCAGCATTTT
cdr3_aa: CASSWDTGSNQPQHF

v_call: TRBV28
d_call: -
j_call: TRBJ1-2
clone_size: many
cdr3_nt: TGTGCCAGCAGTCCCCGGACTGGCTACACCTTC
cdr3_aa: CASSPRTGYTF

v_call: TRBV6-1
d_call: TRBD2
j_call: TRBJ2-2
clone_size: few
cdr3_nt: TGTGCCAGCAGTACCACTAGCGGGGCTTACGGGGAGCTGTTTTTT
cdr3_aa: CASSTTSGAYGELFF

v_call: TRBV29-1
d_call: -
j_call: TRBJ2-1
clone_size: few
cdr3_nt: TGCAGCGTTGAAGATCTGGAGGGGTTTAGCTCCTACAATGAGCAGTTCTTC
cdr3_aa: CSVEDLEGFSSYNEQFF

v_call: TRBV2
d_call: TRBD1
j_call: TRBJ2-7
clone_size: many
cdr3_nt: TGTGCCAGCAATACGAGGGACAGGGGGGACGAGCAGTACTTC
cdr3_aa: CASNTRDRGDEQYF

v_call: TRBV30
d_call: -
j_call: TRBJ2-1
clone_size: many
cdr3_nt: TGTGCCTGGAGGACGCGTAACTCCTACAATGAGCAGTTCTTC
cdr3_aa: CAWRTRNSYNEQFF

v_call: TRBV12-3/TRBV12-4
d_call: -
j_call: TRBJ1-5
clone_size: many
cdr3_nt: TGTGCCAGCAGTGATTGGGGCCGTGGCAATCAGCCCCAGCATTTT
cdr3_aa: CASSDWGRGNQPQHF

v_call: TRBV27
d_call: TRBD2
j_call: TRBJ2-5
clone_size: many
cdr3_nt: TGTGCCAGCAGTATTACTAGCGGGGGGACGCAAGAGACCCAGTACTTC
cdr3_aa: CASSITSGGTQETQYF

v_call: TRBV2
d_call: TRBD1
j_call: TRBJ1-2
clone_size: -
cdr3_nt: TGTGCCAGCAGGGCGACAGGGCCCTATGGCTACACCTTC
cdr3_aa: CASRATGPYGYTF

v_call: TRBV11-3
d_call: -
j_call: TRBJ1-1
clone_size: many
cdr3_nt: TGTGCCAGCAGCTTAGATGCGGCAGGGGACACTGACACTGAAGCTTTCTTT
cdr3_aa: CASSLDAAGDTDTEAFF

v_call: TRBV28
d_call: TRBD1
j_call: TRBJ1-4
clone_size: many
cdr3_nt: TGTGCCAGCAGCGTTTCCATGGGACAGGGTGATGAAAAACTGTTTTTT
cdr3_aa: CASSVSMGQGDEKLFF

v_call: TRBV13
d_call: -
j_call: TRBJ1-6
clone_size: many
cdr3_nt: TGTGCCAGCAGCCGAGGGGGGGAGGACCTTAATTCACCCCTCCACTTT
cdr3_aa: CASSRGGEDLNSPLHF

v_call: TRBV20-1
d_call: TRBD1
j_call: TRBJ2-5
clone_size: many
cdr3_nt: TGCAGTGCTAGCGGGTTGACAGGGGGCTCTGGAACCCAGTACTTC
cdr3_aa: CSASGLTGGSGTQYF

v_call: TRBV20-1
d_call: -
j_call: TRBJ1-5
clone_size: few
cdr3_nt: TGCAGTGCAGTCCGGGACTCCGATCAGCCCCAGCATTTT
cdr3_aa: CSAVRDSDQPQHF

v_call: TRBV4-1
d_call: -
j_call: TRBJ2-7
clone_size: few
cdr3_nt: TGCGCCAGCAGCCAAGGGGAGAGGCGAACGAACTACGAGCAGTACTTC
cdr3_aa: CASSQGERRTNYEQYF

v_call: TRBV9
d_call: -
j_call: TRBJ1-1
clone_size: many
cdr3_nt: TGTGCCAGCAGCGCTAAGGGAGGCGGGGAAGCTTTCTTT
cdr3_aa: CASSAKGGGEAFF

v_call: TRBV6-1
d_call: -
j_call: TRBJ1-1
clone_size: many
cdr3_nt: TGTGCCAGCAGTCGCGACACCTTGAACACTGAAGCTTTCTTT
cdr3_aa: CASSRDTLNTEAFF

v_call: TRBV7-9
d_call: -
j_call: TRBJ1-2
clone_size: many
cdr3_nt: TGTGCCAGCAGCGCCGAGGCGTCGGGCTACACCTTC
cdr3_aa: CASSAEASGYTF

v_call: TRBV12-3/TRBV12-4
d_call: -
j_call: TRBJ1-2
clone_size: many
cdr3_nt: TGTGCCAGCAGTTTGCTGGGGGCCTATGGCTACACCTTC
cdr3_aa: CASSLLGAYGYTF

v_call: TRBV5-6
d_call: -
j_call: TRBJ2-2
clone_size: many
cdr3_nt: TGTGCCAGCAGCTTGGGTCAGGGAGTAAACACCGGGGAGCTGTTTTTT
cdr3_aa: CASSLGQGVNTGELFF

v_call: TRBV28
d_call: -
j_call: TRBJ2-1
clone_size: many
cdr3_nt: TGTGCCAGCAGTTTAGTTACTAGCTCCTACAATGAGCAGTTCTTC
cdr3_aa: CASSLVTSSYNEQFF

v_call: TRBV11-1
d_call: -
j_call: TRBJ2-2
clone_size: -
cdr3_nt: TGTGCCAGCGGAAGAGAGGGGACCACCGGGGAGCTGTTTTTT
cdr3_aa: CASGREGTTGELFF

v_call: TRBV3-1
d_call: TRBD1
j_call: TRBJ2-1
clone_size: -
cdr3_nt: TGTGCCAGCAGCCAAATACAGGGGGTAACCTACAATGAGCAGTTCTTC
cdr3_aa: CASSQIQGVTYNEQFF

v_call: TRBV18
d_call: -
j_call: TRBJ1-1
clone_size: -
cdr3_nt: TGTGCCAGCCACGGGGGAGGCCTGAACACTGAAGCTTTCTTT
cdr3_aa: CASHGGGLNTEAFF

v_call: TRBV5-1
d_call: -
j_call: TRBJ1-1
clone_size: -
cdr3_nt: TGCGCCAGCAGCCTTGGGGACAAATATATGAACACTGAAGCTTTCTTT
cdr3_aa: CASSLGDKYMNTEAFF

v_call: TRBV12-3/TRBV12-4
d_call: -
j_call: TRBJ2-4
clone_size: few
cdr3_nt: TGTGCCAGCAGTGAGGGGCAGGGTAAAAACATTCAGTACTTC
cdr3_aa: CASSEGQGKNIQYF

v_call: TRBV6-5
d_call: -
j_call: TRBJ1-2
clone_size: many
cdr3_nt: TGTGCCAGCAGTTACTCGAGACGGACAGACTATGGCTACACCTTC
cdr3_aa: CASSYSRRTDYGYTF

v_call: TRBV12-3/TRBV12-4
d_call: TRBD1
j_call: TRBJ1-5
clone_size: many
cdr3_nt: TGTGCCAGCAGTCTAGGGACAGGGGGTCCGTGGCCCCAGCATTTT
cdr3_aa: CASSLGTGGPWPQHF

v_call: TRBV20-1
d_call: TRBD1
j_call: TRBJ1-2
clone_size: -
cdr3_nt: TGCAGTGCTAAATCCTCCGGGACAGGGGGCGCGCACTATGGCTACACCTTC
cdr3_aa: CSAKSSGTGGAHYGYTF

v_call: TRBV7-9
d_call: -
j_call: TRBJ1-1
clone_size: many
cdr3_nt: TGTGCCAGCAGCTTTGGGGATGTGGACACTGAAGCTTTCTTT
cdr3_aa: CASSFGDVDTEAFF

v_call: TRBV20-1
d_call: -
j_call: TRBJ1-2
clone_size: many
cdr3_nt: TGCAGTGCTAGAGATCAGGCAGGGAACTATGGCTACACCTTC
cdr3_aa: CSARDQAGNYGYTF

v_call: TRBV20-1
d_call: TRBD1
j_call: TRBJ2-7
clone_size: -
cdr3_nt: TGCAGTGCATTAACCGGGACAGGGTACTACGAGCAGTACTTC
cdr3_aa: CSALTGTGYYEQYF

v_call: TRBV20-1
d_call: -
j_call: TRBJ2-5
clone_size: -
cdr3_nt: TGCAGTGCTAGACCTGGGGACAGGGCGGGGGGGACCCAGTACTTC
cdr3_aa: CSARPGDRAGGTQYF